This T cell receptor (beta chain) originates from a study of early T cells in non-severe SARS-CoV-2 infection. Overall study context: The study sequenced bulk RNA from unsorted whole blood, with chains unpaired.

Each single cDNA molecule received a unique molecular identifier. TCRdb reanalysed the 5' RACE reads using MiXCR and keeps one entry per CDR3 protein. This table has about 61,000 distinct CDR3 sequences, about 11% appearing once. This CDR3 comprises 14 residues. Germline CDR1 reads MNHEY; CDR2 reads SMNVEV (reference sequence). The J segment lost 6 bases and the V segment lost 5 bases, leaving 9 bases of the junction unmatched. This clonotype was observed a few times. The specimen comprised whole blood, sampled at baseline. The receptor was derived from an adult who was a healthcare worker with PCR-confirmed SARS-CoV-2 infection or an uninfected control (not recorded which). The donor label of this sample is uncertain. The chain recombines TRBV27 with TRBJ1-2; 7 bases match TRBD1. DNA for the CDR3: TGTGCCAGCAGTAGACAGGGAAGGGGAGATGGCTACACCTTC. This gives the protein CASSRQGRGDGYTF.